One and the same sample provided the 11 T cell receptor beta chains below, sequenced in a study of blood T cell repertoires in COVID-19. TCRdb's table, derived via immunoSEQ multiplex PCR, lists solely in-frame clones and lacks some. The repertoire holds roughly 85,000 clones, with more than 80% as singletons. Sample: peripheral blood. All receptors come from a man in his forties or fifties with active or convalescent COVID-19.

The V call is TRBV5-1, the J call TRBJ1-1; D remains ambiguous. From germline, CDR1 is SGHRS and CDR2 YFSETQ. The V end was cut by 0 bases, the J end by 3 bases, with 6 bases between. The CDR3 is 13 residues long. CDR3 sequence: CASSLGVDTEAFF. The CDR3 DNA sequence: TGCGCCAGCAGCTTGGGCGTCGACACTGAAGCTTTCTTT.

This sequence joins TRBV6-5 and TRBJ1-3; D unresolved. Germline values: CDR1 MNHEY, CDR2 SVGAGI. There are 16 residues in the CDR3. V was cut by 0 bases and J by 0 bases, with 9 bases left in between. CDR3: CASSYSRVPSGNTIYF. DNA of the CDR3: TGTGCCAGCAGTTACTCGAGGGTTCCCTCTGGAAACACCATATATTTT.

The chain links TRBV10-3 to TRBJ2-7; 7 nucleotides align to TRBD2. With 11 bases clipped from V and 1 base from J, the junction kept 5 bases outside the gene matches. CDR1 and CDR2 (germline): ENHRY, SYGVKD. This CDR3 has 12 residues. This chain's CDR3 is CASRGGSYEQYF. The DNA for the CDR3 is TGTGCCTCTCGGGGAGGGTCCTACGAGCAGTACTTC.

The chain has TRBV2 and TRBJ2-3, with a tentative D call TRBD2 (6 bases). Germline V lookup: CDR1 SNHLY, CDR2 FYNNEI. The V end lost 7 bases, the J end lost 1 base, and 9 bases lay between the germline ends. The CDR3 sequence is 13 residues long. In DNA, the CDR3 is TGTGCCAGCACCAGGAGGGGCACAGATACGCAGTATTTT. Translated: CASTRRGTDTQYF.

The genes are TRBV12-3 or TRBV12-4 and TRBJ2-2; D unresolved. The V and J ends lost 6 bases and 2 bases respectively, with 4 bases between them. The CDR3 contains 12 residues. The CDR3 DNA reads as TGTGCCAGCAGCCAAAACACCGGGGAGCTGTTTTTT. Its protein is CASSQNTGELFF.

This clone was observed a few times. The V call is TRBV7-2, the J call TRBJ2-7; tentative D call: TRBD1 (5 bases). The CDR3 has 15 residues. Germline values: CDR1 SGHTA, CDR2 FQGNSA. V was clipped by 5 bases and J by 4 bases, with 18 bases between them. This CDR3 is CASSPMAVTGYEQYF. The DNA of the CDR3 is TGTGCCAGCAGCCCTATGGCGGTAACAGGATACGAGCAGTACTTC.

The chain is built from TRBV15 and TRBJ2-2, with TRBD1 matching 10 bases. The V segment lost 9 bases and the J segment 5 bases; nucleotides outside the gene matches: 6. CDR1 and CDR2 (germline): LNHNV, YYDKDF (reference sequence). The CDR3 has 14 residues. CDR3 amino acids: CATRDRGQTGELFF. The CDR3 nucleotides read TGTGCCACGAGAGACAGGGGGCAGACCGGGGAGCTGTTTTTT.

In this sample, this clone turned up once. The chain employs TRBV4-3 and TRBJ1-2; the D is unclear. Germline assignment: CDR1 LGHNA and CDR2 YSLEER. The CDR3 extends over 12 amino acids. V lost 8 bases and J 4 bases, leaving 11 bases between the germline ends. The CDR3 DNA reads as TGCGCCAGCTCACATTTTGCCTATGGCTACACCTTC. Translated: CASSHFAYGYTF.

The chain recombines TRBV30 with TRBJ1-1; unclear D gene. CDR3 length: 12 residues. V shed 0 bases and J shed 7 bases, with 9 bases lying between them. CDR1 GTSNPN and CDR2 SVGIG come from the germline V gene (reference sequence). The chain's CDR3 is CAWSVGDHEAFF. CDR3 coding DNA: TGTGCCTGGAGTGTAGGAGACCATGAAGCTTTCTTT.

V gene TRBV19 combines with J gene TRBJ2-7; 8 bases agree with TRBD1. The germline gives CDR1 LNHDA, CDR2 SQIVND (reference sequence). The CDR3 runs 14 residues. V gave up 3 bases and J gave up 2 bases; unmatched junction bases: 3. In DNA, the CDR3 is TGTGCCAGTAGTATCCGGGACAGGACCTACGAGCAGTACTTC. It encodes CASSIRDRTYEQYF.

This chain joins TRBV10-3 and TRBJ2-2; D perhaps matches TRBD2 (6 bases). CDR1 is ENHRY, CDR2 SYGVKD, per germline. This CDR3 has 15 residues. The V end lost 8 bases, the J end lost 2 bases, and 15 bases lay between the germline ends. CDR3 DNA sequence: TGTGCCATCGGCGTTGGGACTTCCAACACCGGGGAGCTGTTTTTT. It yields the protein CAIGVGTSNTGELFF.